A single sample is the source of the 25 T cell receptor beta chains below, sequenced in a study of blood T cell repertoires in COVID-19. Profiled with immunoSEQ multiplex PCR; TCRdb holds only in-frame clones, not every one. Among under 350,000 clones, approximately 86% were seen once, and the ten largest hold roughly 4.2%. Specimen: PBMCs or T cells enriched from blood (not recorded which). The source of these receptors is a woman between 40 and 55 years old with acute COVID-19.

This chain uses TRBV18 with TRBJ2-5; D is perhaps TRBD1 (7 bases). Trimming left V 4 bases short and J 5 bases short, with 11 bases between. This CDR3 is 13 amino acids long. From germline, CDR1 is KGHSH and CDR2 LQKENI. The CDR3 loop reads CASSRRGLETQYF. DNA of the CDR3: TGTGCCAGCTCACGGAGGGGGCTGGAGACCCAGTACTTC.

This clone appeared once. The chain combines TRBV27 with TRBJ1-4; no reliable D call. The CDR3 loop spans 14 amino acids. Per the germline V gene, CDR1 is MNHEY and CDR2 is SMNVEV (reference sequence). V was shortened by 4 bases and J by 0 bases, with 6 bases between the two germline ends. This CDR3 is CASSSTTTNEKLFF. DNA of the CDR3: TGTGCCAGCAGTTCGACTACAACTAATGAAAAACTGTTTTTT.

This clone is a singleton in its sample. The chain has TRBV7-3 and TRBJ2-1, with a weak D call TRBD1 (6 bases). V shed 3 bases and J shed 7 bases, with 10 bases lying between them. CDR3 length equals 13 residues. Germline-derived CDR1 and CDR2 are SGHTA and FQGTGA. The CDR3 sequence: CASSLGASNEQFF. DNA of the CDR3: TGTGCCAGCAGCTTGGGGGCAAGTAATGAGCAGTTCTTC.

The chain joins TRBV7-2 to TRBJ1-6; maybe TRBD1 (5 bases). V was trimmed by 1 base and J by 6 bases, leaving 10 bases between them. CDR3 length: 15 residues. Germline CDR1 reads SGHTA; CDR2 reads FQGNSA. The CDR3 sequence: CASSLDRGGNSPLHF. DNA for the CDR3: TGTGCCAGCAGCTTAGATCGCGGGGGTAATTCACCCCTCCACTTT.

The rearrangement uses TRBV11-1 and TRBJ2-1; 7 bases map to TRBD2. The CDR3 covers 15 residues. Losses at the gene ends were 6 bases for V and 7 bases for J; bases not matched to a gene: 12. Germline-derived CDR1 and CDR2 are SGHAT and FQDESV (reference sequence). The CDR3 here is CASSNPGGYLNEQFF. The CDR3 region has the DNA TGTGCCAGCAGTAACCCCGGGGGGTACTTGAATGAGCAGTTCTTC.

This chain uses TRBV12-3 or TRBV12-4 with TRBJ1-6; 7 bases are shared with TRBD1. The CDR3 contains 13 residues. V shed 7 bases, J shed 9 bases, and the junction held 6 bases outside the gene matches. The CDR3: CASTPGQSSPLHF. In DNA, the CDR3 is TGTGCCAGCACCCCGGGACAGAGTTCACCCCTCCACTTT.

The V and J genes are TRBV4-1 and TRBJ1-5; unclear D gene. The CDR3 covers 15 residues. The germline gives CDR1 MGHRA, CDR2 YSYEKL. V lost 4 bases and J lost 0, with 10 bases in between. In DNA, the CDR3 is TGCGCCAGCAGCCTTGGAGGCAATAGCAATCAGCCCCAGCATTTT. This gives the protein CASSLGGNSNQPQHF.

This chain connects TRBV14 to TRBJ2-7, with D possibly TRBD2 on 6 matching bases. CDR3 length: 16 amino acids. Trimming took 3 bases from V and 2 from J, leaving 17 bases between them. Germline CDR1 is SGHDN and CDR2 is FVKESK. In DNA form, the CDR3 reads TGTGCCAGCAGCCAGCGGTGGGTAGCGGAACCCTACGAGCAGTACTTC. Its translation is CASSQRWVAEPYEQYF.

V gene TRBV21-1 combines with J gene TRBJ1-6; TRBD1 reflects the table's D call only, with no check against the DNA. TRBV21-1 is labeled a pseudogene. The CDR3 loop spans 18 amino acids. Written as DNA, the CDR3 is TGTGCCAGCAGCAAAGCTGAAGTCCATGGCAGGTGTAATTCACCCCTCCACTTT. It codes for CASSKAEVHGRCNSPLHF.

V and J are TRBV18 and TRBJ2-7; weak D call: TRBD1 (6 bases). The CDR3 length is 14 residues. Germline V gene lookup returns CDR1 KGHSH and CDR2 LQKENI. V lost 6 bases and J 2 bases, leaving 14 bases between the germline ends. CDR3 loop: CASSAGAITYEQYF. The DNA for the CDR3 is TGTGCCAGCTCTGCAGGGGCTATTACCTACGAGCAGTACTTC. Complete variable domain (other parts from reference TRBV18 and TRBJ2-7): NAGVMQNPRHLVRRRGQEARLRCSPMKGHSHVYWYRQLPEEGLKFMVYLQKENIIDESGMPKERFSAEFPKEGPSILRIQQVVRGDSAAYFCASSAGAITYEQYFGPGTRLTVT.

The CDR3 loop is CASSFSYNEQFF. CDR3 in DNA: TGTGCCAGCAGTTTCAGCTACAATGAGCAGTTCTTC. The V gene is TRBV7-9, the J gene TRBJ2-1, with unresolved D. CDR3 size: 12 residues. From germline, CDR1 is SEHNR and CDR2 FQNEAQ (reference sequence). Trimming removed 6 bases from V and 3 bases from J, with 6 bases in between.

The chain links TRBV20-1 to TRBJ2-1; no firm D call. Germline V gene lookup returns CDR1 DFQATT and CDR2 SNEGSKA (reference sequence). Trimming took off 1 base at V and 5 bases at J, with 3 bases between the two ends. CDR3 length equals 11 residues. CDR3 coding DNA: TGCAGTGCTAGAGTCAACAATGAGCAGTTCTTC. Protein sequence: CSARVNNEQFF.

The chain links TRBV9 to TRBJ1-3; no definite D call. CDR3 length: 14 amino acids. Germline CDR1 reads SGDLS; CDR2 reads YYNGEE. V lost 9 bases, J lost 0 bases, and 13 bases lay in between. The CDR3 region is CATGRGSSGNTIYF. The CDR3 nucleotides read TGTGCCACTGGGCGGGGATCCTCTGGAAACACCATATATTTT. Together with reference TRBV9 and TRBJ1-3, the CDR3 gives the full variable domain: DSGVTQTPKHLITATGQRVTLRCSPRSGDLSVYWYQQSLDQGLQFLIQYYNGEERAKGNILERFSAQQFPDLHSELNLSSLELGDSALYFCATGRGSSGNTIYFGEGSWLTVV.

In its sample, this clone was seen a few times. CDR3 loop: CASSLVSSDRGLAFF. The DNA of the CDR3 is TGTGCCAGCAGCTTAGTCTCAAGTGACAGGGGTCTGGCTTTCTTT. The genes are TRBV7-2 and TRBJ1-1; 8 nucleotides match TRBD1. The CDR3 runs to 15 residues. The V gene's germline CDR1 is SGHTA and CDR2 FQGNSA. Trimming removed 1 base from V and 11 bases from J; junction bases left unmatched: 12.

V gene TRBV9 combines with J gene TRBJ2-2, with TRBD2 as a possible D gene (6 bases). V was clipped by 0 bases and J by 4 bases, with 10 bases between them. This CDR3 has 15 residues. Germline values: CDR1 SGDLS, CDR2 YYNGEE. Here the CDR3 DNA reads TGTGCCAGCAGCGTAGACGGGGGATCCACCGGGGAGCTGTTTTTT. Its translation is CASSVDGGSTGELFF.

The chain uses TRBV7-2 and TRBJ1-4; TRBD1 matches 8 bases. V shed 1 base and J 7 bases; nucleotides not matched to a gene: 2. The CDR3 length is 14 residues. Per the germline V gene, CDR1 is SGHTA and CDR2 is FQGNSA. CDR3 DNA sequence: TGTGCCAGCAGCTTAGGACAGGGGAGTGAAAAACTGTTTTTT. Residues: CASSLGQGSEKLFF.

This clone was seen just once. The sample has other DNA sequences that encode this CDR3 too. J is TRBJ2-7 and V is TRBV7-2; D is perhaps TRBD1 (6 bases). This CDR3 is 15 amino acids long. Germline V gene lookup returns CDR1 SGHTA and CDR2 FQGNSA. V gave up 3 bases and J gave up 0 bases, with 12 bases separating them. This chain's CDR3 is CASSFDRTASYEQYF. The CDR3 nucleotides are TGTGCCAGCAGCTTTGACAGGACAGCCTCCTACGAGCAGTACTTC.

The V call is TRBV5-1, the J call TRBJ2-7; 11 positions match TRBD2. The germline V gene has CDR1 SGHRS and CDR2 YFSETQ. The CDR3 is made up of 15 amino acids. Trimming removed 1 base from V and 3 bases from J; junction bases left unmatched: 3. This CDR3 reads CASSLTSGSGYEQYF. In nucleotides, the CDR3 is TGCGCCAGCAGCTTGACTAGCGGGAGTGGCTACGAGCAGTACTTC.

The chain joins TRBV7-8 to TRBJ2-7; TRBD1 matches 9 bases. Trimming removed 7 bases from V and 7 bases from J; junction bases left unmatched: 11. There are 14 residues in the CDR3. Looked up from germline, CDR1 is SGHVS and CDR2 is FQNEAQ. CDR3 residues: CASTSDRGFGEQYF. The CDR3 DNA reads as TGTGCCAGCACGTCGGACAGGGGATTCGGGGAGCAGTACTTC.

The chain recombines TRBV4-1 with TRBJ2-2, with TRBD1 matching over 9 bases. CDR3 length equals 18 residues. Trimming took 3 bases from V and 5 from J; bases not matched to a gene: 13. Germline V CDR1 and CDR2: MGHRA, YSYEKL. CDR3 in amino acids: CASSHSGTGGVGTGELFF. The DNA for the CDR3 is TGCGCCAGCAGCCACAGCGGTACAGGGGGCGTGGGGACCGGGGAGCTGTTTTTT.

The chain carries TRBV29-1 and TRBJ1-4; D gene ambiguous. Trimming left V 2 bases short and J 4 bases short, with 5 bases between. Germline CDR1 is SQVTM and CDR2 is ANQGSEA. The CDR3 consists of 12 residues. CDR3 loop: CSVESVNEKLFF. DNA for the CDR3: TGCAGCGTTGAAAGCGTTAATGAAAAACTGTTTTTT.

The rearrangement uses TRBV12-1 and TRBJ2-6; the table names TRBD2, a call not compared with the DNA. TRBV12-1 is given as a pseudogene. CDR3 length equals 15 residues. The CDR3 DNA reads as TGTGCCAGCAGCCCCTCGGGTACTGGGGCCAACGTCCTGACTTTC. Its translation: CASSPSGTGANVLTF.

This clone turned up a few times. This chain's CDR3 is CASSQEDREEQPQHF. The CDR3 bases are TGTGCCAGCAGCCAAGAAGACAGGGAGGAACAGCCCCAGCATTTT. This chain links TRBV4-2 with TRBJ1-5; 7 nucleotides agree with TRBD1. Trimming took 0 bases from V and 7 from J; bases not matched to a gene: 6. The CDR3 has 15 amino acids. Germline V lookup: CDR1 LGHNA, CDR2 YNFKEQ.

J is TRBJ1-2 and V is TRBV12-3 or TRBV12-4; the D is unclear. The CDR3 sequence is 13 residues long. Trimming took 2 bases from V and 8 from J, leaving 12 bases between them. The CDR3 coding sequence is TGTGCCAGCAGTTTATCCCCCCTGCGAGGCTACACCTTC. It yields the protein CASSLSPLRGYTF.

The J gene is TRBJ2-1, the V gene TRBV9, with D possibly matching TRBD1 (6 bases). Between the trimmed V and J ends, which lost 0 bases and 5 bases, there was a span of 15 bases. This CDR3 has 16 residues. Germline assignment: CDR1 SGDLS and CDR2 YYNGEE. The CDR3 reads CASSVVGAGLNNEQFF. CDR3 bases: TGTGCCAGCAGCGTAGTGGGGGCTGGCTTAAACAATGAGCAGTTCTTC.